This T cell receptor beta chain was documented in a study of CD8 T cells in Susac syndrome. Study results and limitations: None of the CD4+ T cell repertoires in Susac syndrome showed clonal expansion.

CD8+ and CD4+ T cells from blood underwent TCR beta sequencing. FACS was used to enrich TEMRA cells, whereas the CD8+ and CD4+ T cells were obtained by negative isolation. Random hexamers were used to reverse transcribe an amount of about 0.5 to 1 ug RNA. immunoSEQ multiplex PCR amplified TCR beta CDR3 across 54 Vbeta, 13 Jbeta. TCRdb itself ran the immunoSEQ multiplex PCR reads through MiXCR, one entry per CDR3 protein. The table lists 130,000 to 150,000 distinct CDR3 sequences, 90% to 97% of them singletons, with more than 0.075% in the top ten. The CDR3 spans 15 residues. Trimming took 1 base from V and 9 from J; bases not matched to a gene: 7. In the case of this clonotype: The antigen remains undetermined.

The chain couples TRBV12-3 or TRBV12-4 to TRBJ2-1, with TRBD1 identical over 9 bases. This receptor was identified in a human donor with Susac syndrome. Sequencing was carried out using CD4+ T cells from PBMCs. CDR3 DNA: TGTGCCAGCAGTTTAGGGGACAGGGTAAGGGTTGAGCAGTTCTTC. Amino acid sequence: CASSLGDRVRVEQFF.